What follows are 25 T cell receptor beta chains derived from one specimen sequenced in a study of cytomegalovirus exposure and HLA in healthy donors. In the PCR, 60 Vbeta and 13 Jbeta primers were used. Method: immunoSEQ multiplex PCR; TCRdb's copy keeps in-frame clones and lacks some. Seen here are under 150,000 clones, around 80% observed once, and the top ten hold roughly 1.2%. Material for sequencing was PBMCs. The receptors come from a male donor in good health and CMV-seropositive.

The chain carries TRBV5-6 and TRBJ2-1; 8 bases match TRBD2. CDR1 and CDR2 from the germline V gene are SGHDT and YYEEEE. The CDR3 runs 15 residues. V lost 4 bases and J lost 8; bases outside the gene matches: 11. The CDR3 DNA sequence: TGTGCCAGCAGCCTAGGACTAGCTTCTCCTGATGAGCAGTTCTTC. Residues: CASSLGLASPDEQFF.

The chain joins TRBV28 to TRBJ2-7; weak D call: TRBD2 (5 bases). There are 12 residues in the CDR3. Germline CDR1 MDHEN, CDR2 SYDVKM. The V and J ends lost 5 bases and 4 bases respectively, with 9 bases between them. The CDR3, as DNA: TGTGCCAGCAGTCTCCCGGGATACGAGCAGTACTTC. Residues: CASSLPGYEQYF.

CDR3: CSAKGPPQYF. As DNA, the CDR3 is TGCAGTGCAAAGGGGCCCCCCCAGTACTTC. The V gene is TRBV20-1, the J gene TRBJ2-5; the D gene is possibly TRBD1 (5 bases). Germline CDR1 is DFQATT and CDR2 is SNEGSKA (reference sequence). The CDR3 has 10 amino acids. Trimming stripped 6 bases from V and 9 bases from J, with 11 bases between.

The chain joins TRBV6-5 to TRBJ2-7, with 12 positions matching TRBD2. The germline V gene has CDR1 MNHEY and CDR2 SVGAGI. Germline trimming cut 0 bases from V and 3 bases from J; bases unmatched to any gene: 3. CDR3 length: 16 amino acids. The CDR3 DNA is TGTGCCAGCAGTTACTCGGGACTAGCGGGCTTCTACGAGCAGTACTTC. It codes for CASSYSGLAGFYEQYF.

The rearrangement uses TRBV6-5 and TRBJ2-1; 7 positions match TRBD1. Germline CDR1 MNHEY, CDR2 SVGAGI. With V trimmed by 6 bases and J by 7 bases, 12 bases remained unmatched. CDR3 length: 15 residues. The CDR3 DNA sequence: TGTGCCAGCAGCCAGGACAGGTTTGCTTGGAATGAGCAGTTCTTC. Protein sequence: CASSQDRFAWNEQFF.

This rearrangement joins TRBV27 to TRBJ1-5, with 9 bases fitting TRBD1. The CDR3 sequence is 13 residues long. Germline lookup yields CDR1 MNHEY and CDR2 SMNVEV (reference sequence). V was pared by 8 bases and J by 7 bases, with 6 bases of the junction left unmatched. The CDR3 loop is CASARDRVQPQHF. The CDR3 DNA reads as TGTGCCAGCGCCCGGGACAGGGTCCAGCCCCAGCATTTT.

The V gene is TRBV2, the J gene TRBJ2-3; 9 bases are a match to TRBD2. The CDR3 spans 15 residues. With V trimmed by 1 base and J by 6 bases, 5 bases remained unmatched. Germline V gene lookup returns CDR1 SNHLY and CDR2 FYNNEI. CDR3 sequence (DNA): TGTGCCAGCAGTGAAGATGCGGGAGGGGCTGATACGCAGTATTTT. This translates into CASSEDAGGADTQYF.

CDR3 loop: CACGANTQYF. The CDR3 nucleotides are TGTGCCTGTGGGGCAAATACGCAGTATTTT. The chain recombines TRBV30 with TRBJ2-3, with D tentatively TRBD1 (5 bases). The CDR3 runs to 10 residues. V was shortened by 6 bases and J by 7 bases, with 8 bases between the two germline ends. Per germline, CDR1 GTSNPN and CDR2 SVGIG (reference sequence).

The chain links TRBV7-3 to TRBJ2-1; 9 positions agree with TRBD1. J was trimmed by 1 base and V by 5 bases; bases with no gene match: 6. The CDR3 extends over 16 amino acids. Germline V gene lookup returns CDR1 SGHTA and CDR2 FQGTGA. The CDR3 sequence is CASSPSGTGSYNEQFF. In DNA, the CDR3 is TGTGCCAGCAGCCCGTCCGGGACAGGGTCCTACAATGAGCAGTTCTTC.

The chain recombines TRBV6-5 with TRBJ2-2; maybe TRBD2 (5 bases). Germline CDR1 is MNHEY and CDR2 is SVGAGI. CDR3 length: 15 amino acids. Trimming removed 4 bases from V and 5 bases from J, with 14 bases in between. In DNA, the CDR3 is TGTGCCAGCAGTTTCGGGCGGCGAGGGACCGGGGAGCTGTTTTTT. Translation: CASSFGRRGTGELFF.

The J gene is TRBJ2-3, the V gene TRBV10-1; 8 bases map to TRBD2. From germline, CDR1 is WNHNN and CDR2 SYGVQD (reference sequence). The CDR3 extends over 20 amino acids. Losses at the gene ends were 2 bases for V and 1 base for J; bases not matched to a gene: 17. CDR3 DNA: TGCGCCAGCAGTGAGCGGGAGGGATGGGGGCGGGAGCTTTGCACAGATACGCAGTATTTT. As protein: CASSEREGWGRELCTDTQYF.

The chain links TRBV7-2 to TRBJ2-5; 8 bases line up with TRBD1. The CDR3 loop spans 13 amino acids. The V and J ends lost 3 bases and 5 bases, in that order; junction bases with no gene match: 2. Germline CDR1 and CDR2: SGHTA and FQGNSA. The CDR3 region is CASSFQGAETQYF. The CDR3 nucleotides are TGTGCCAGCAGCTTCCAGGGGGCTGAGACCCAGTACTTC. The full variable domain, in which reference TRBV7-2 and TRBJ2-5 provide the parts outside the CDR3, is GAGVSQSPSNKVTEKGKDVELRCDPISGHTALYWYRQSLGQGLEFLIYFQGNSAPDKSGLPSDRFSAERTGGSVSTLTIQRTQQEDSAVYLCASSFQGAETQYFGPGTRLLVL.

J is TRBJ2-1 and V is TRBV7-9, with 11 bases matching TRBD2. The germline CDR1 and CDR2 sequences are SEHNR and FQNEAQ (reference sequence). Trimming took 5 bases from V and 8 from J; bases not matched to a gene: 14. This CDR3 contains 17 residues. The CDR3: CASSPRKGLAVLDEQFF. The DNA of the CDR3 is TGTGCCAGCAGCCCTAGAAAGGGACTAGCGGTGTTGGATGAGCAGTTCTTC.

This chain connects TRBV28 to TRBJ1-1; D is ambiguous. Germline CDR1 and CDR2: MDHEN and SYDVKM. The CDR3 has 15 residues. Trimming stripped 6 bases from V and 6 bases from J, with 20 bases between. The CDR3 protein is CASSSRGLRRAEAFF. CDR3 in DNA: TGTGCCAGCAGCTCCAGAGGGCTGAGGCGCGCTGAAGCTTTCTTT.

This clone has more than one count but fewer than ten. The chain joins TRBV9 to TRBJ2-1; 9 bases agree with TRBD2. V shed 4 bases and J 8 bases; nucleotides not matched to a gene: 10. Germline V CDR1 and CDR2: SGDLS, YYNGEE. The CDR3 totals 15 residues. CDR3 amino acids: CASSPMGLAWDEQFF. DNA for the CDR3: TGTGCCAGCAGCCCCATGGGACTAGCCTGGGATGAGCAGTTCTTC. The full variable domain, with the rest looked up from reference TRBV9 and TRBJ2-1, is DSGVTQTPKHLITATGQRVTLRCSPRSGDLSVYWYQQSLDQGLQFLIQYYNGEERAKGNILERFSAQQFPDLHSELNLSSLELGDSALYFCASSPMGLAWDEQFFGPGTRLTVL.

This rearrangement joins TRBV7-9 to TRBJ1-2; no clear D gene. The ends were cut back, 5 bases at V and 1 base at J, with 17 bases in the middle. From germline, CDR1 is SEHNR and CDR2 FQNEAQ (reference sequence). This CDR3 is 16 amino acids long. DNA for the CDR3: TGTGCCAGCAGCCCGCGGGCCGCACCTAATAACTATGGCTACACCTTC. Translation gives CASSPRAAPNNYGYTF.

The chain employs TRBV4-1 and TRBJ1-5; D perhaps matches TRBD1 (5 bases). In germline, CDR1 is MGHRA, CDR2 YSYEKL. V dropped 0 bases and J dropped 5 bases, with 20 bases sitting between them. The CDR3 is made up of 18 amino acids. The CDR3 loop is CASSQEGGLATDDQPQHF. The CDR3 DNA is TGCGCCAGCAGCCAAGAGGGGGGGTTAGCGACTGACGATCAGCCCCAGCATTTT.

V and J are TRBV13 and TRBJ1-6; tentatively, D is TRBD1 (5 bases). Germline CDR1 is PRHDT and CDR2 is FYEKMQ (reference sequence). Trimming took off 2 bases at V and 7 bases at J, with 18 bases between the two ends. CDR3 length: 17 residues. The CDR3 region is CASSLSPEAGRNSPLHF. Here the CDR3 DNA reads TGTGCCAGCAGCTTATCACCTGAGGCAGGGAGGAATTCACCCCTCCACTTT.

CDR3 loop: CASSATYEQYF. CDR3 nucleotide sequence: TGTGCCAGCAGTGCTACCTACGAGCAGTACTTC. The chain couples TRBV25-1 to TRBJ2-7; D uncertain. The germline CDR1 and CDR2 sequences are MGHDK and SYGVNS. V gave up 4 bases and J gave up 2 bases, with 3 bases separating them. CDR3 length equals 11 residues.

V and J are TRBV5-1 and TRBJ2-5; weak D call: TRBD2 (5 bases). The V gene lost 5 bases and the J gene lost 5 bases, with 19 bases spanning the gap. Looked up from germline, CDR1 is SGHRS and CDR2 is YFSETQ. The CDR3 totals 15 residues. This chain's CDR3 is CASRNKGLSAETQYF. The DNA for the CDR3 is TGCGCCAGCAGAAACAAAGGACTTTCTGCGGAGACCCAGTACTTC. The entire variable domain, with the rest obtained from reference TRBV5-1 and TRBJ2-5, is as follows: KAGVTQTPRYLIKTRGQQVTLSCSPISGHRSVSWYQQTPGQGLQFLFEYFSETQRNKGNFPGRFSGRQFSNSRSEMNVSTLELGDSALYLCASRNKGLSAETQYFGPGTRLLVL.

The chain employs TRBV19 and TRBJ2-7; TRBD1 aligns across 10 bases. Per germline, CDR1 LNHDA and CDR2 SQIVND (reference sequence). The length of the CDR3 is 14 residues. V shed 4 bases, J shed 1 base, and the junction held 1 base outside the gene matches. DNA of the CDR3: TGTGCCAGTAGTACGGACAGGGGGTCCTACGAGCAGTACTTC. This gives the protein CASSTDRGSYEQYF.

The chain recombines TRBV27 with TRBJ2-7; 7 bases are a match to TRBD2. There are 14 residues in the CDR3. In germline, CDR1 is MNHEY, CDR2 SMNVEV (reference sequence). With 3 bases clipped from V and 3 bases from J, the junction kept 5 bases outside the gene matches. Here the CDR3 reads CASSFRPGGYEQYF. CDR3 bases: TGTGCCAGCAGTTTTCGGCCGGGGGGCTACGAGCAGTACTTC.

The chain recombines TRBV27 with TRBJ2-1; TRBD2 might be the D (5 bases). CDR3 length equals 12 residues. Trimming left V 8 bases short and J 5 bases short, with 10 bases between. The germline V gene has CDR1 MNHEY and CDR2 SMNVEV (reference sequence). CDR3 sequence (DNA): TGTGCCAGCTACGGACTGAACAATGAGCAGTTCTTC. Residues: CASYGLNNEQFF.

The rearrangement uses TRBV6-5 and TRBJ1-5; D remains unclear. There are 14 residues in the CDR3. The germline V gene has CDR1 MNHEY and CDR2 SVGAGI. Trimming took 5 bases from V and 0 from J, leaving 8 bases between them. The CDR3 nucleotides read TGTGCCAGCAGTCGCCAGTATAGCAATCAGCCCCAGCATTTT. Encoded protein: CASSRQYSNQPQHF.

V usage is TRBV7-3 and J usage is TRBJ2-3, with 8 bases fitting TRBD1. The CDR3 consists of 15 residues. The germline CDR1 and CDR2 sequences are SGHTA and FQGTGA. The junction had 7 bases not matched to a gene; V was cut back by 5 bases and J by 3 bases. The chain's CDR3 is CASSPSGQGTDTQYF. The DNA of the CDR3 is TGTGCCAGCAGCCCCTCCGGACAGGGAACAGATACGCAGTATTTT. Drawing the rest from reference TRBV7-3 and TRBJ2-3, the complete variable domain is GAGVSQTPSNKVTEKGKYVELRCDPISGHTALYWYRQSLGQGPEFLIYFQGTGAADDSGLPNDRFFAVRPEGSVSTLKIQRTERGDSAVYLCASSPSGQGTDTQYFGPGTRLTVL.